This is a list of T cell receptor beta chains from one sample in a study of T cell responses to AZD1222 COVID-19 vaccine. Repertoires were generated with immunoSEQ multiplex PCR, while TCRdb's copy carries only in-frame clones and drops some. The repertoire holds 150,000 to 190,000 clones, 70% to 90% seen once, with 5.5% to 7% in the top ten. Sequenced here: peripheral blood, sampled after recovery from COVID-19. The source is an adult who had recovered from COVID-19. Each CDR3 is given with its conserved first and last residue. D genes are given only for firm matches. Only part of the rows carry a size: once, few, many, or a class if the clone is expanded.

CDR3nt: TGTGCCAGCAGCCGTATCTACGAGCAGTACTTC; CDR3aa: CASSRIYEQYF; v_gene: TRBV11-1; abundance: NA; j_gene: TRBJ2-7; len: 11; d_gene: NA
CDR3nt: TGTGCCAGCAGCTTAGCCCCAGGGGGCTACACTGAAGCTTTCTTT; CDR3aa: CASSLAPGGYTEAFF; v_gene: TRBV7-8; abundance: NA; j_gene: TRBJ1-1; len: 15; d_gene: TRBD1
CDR3nt: TGTGCCAGCAGTTCCTTGGGCCTCTATGGCTACACCTTC; CDR3aa: CASSSLGLYGYTF; v_gene: TRBV28; abundance: NA; j_gene: TRBJ1-2; len: 13; d_gene: NA
CDR3nt: TGCGCCAGCAGTCCGGCCGCGGGGATCTACGAGCAGTACTTC; CDR3aa: CASSPAAGIYEQYF; v_gene: TRBV5-1; abundance: NA; j_gene: TRBJ2-7; len: 14; d_gene: NA
CDR3nt: TGTGCCAGCACCCCGAGCCGTGAGACCCAGTACTTC; CDR3aa: CASTPSRETQYF; v_gene: TRBV2; abundance: NA; j_gene: TRBJ2-5; len: 12; d_gene: NA
CDR3nt: TGTGCCAGCAAGACAACGTATAGCAATCAGCCCCAGCATTTT; CDR3aa: CASKTTYSNQPQHF; v_gene: TRBV2; abundance: NA; j_gene: TRBJ1-5; len: 14; d_gene: NA
CDR3nt: TGCGCCAGCAGCCAATCCGTGGGGGGGCAGTACGAGCAGTACTTC; CDR3aa: CASSQSVGGQYEQYF; v_gene: TRBV4-3; abundance: NA; j_gene: TRBJ2-7; len: 15; d_gene: NA
CDR3nt: TGTGCCAGCAGCGCTCAGGGGAACCAAGAGACCCAGTACTTC; CDR3aa: CASSAQGNQETQYF; v_gene: TRBV13; abundance: NA; j_gene: TRBJ2-5; len: 14; d_gene: NA
CDR3nt: TGTGCCAGCAGGGCCGTTGGTAGCGGCTTATACGAGCAGTACTTC; CDR3aa: CASRAVGSGLYEQYF; v_gene: TRBV2; abundance: NA; j_gene: TRBJ2-7; len: 15; d_gene: NA
CDR3nt: TGTGCCAGCAGCCCTAGCGGGGCAAGGGATACGCAGTATTTT; CDR3aa: CASSPSGARDTQYF; v_gene: TRBV7-3; abundance: NA; j_gene: TRBJ2-3; len: 14; d_gene: TRBD2
CDR3nt: TGTGCCAGCGGGGGGTTACGCGAGCAGTACTTC; CDR3aa: CASGGLREQYF; v_gene: TRBV27; abundance: NA; j_gene: TRBJ2-7; len: 11; d_gene: NA
CDR3nt: TGTGCCAGCAGCCAAGAGGCCAGGAACACTGAAGCTTTCTTT; CDR3aa: CASSQEARNTEAFF; v_gene: TRBV3-1/TRBV3-2; abundance: NA; j_gene: TRBJ1-1; len: 14; d_gene: NA
CDR3nt: TGTGCCAGCAGCCGTAGGGGGGCCGGCACTGAAGCTTTCTTT; CDR3aa: CASSRRGAGTEAFF; v_gene: TRBV28; abundance: NA; j_gene: TRBJ1-1; len: 14; d_gene: NA
CDR3nt: TGTGCCAGTAGCACACCGGGGGCAGCCGGCTACAATGAGCAGTTCTTC; CDR3aa: CASSTPGAAGYNEQFF; v_gene: TRBV19; abundance: NA; j_gene: TRBJ2-1; len: 16; d_gene: NA
CDR3nt: TGTGCCAGCAGTGCCGACGGAGGTGGCGGGCGGGAGCCCCAGCATTTT; CDR3aa: CASSADGGGGREPQHF; v_gene: TRBV6-4; abundance: NA; j_gene: TRBJ1-5; len: 16; d_gene: NA
CDR3nt: TGTGCCAGCGCTCTGGGTGGGACAGGCAATTCACCCCTCCACTTT; CDR3aa: CASALGGTGNSPLHF; v_gene: TRBV6-5; abundance: NA; j_gene: TRBJ1-6; len: 15; d_gene: TRBD1
CDR3nt: TGTGCCAGCGGCGGGACTAGCGGGGGGCCGTACTTC; CDR3aa: CASGGTSGGPYF; v_gene: TRBV5-6; abundance: NA; j_gene: TRBJ2-7; len: 12; d_gene: TRBD2
CDR3nt: TGTGCCACCAGTGATCCCAAGAACCCGACTAGCGGGGGGGTGTACGAGCAGTACTTC; CDR3aa: CATSDPKNPTSGGVYEQYF; v_gene: TRBV24-1; abundance: once; j_gene: TRBJ2-7; len: 19; d_gene: TRBD2
CDR3nt: TGTGCCAGCAGCTTAAGGGGAGGAGAGCAGCCCCAGCATTTT; CDR3aa: CASSLRGGEQPQHF; v_gene: TRBV7-3; abundance: NA; j_gene: TRBJ1-5; len: 14; d_gene: NA
CDR3nt: TGCAGCGTTAAGGAATCAGGGGTAGCCAAAAACATTCAGTACTTC; CDR3aa: CSVKESGVAKNIQYF; v_gene: TRBV29-1; abundance: NA; j_gene: TRBJ2-4; len: 15; d_gene: NA
CDR3nt: TGTGCCAGCCACCGGGACAGGGACGTCGTAAAATCCGGCGGGAGCTCCTACGAGCAGTACTTC; CDR3aa: CASHRDRDVVKSGGSSYEQYF; v_gene: TRBV2; abundance: NA; j_gene: TRBJ2-7; len: 21; d_gene: TRBD1
CDR3nt: TGTGCCAGCTCACGACAGCGAACTAATGAAAAACTGTTTTTT; CDR3aa: CASSRQRTNEKLFF; v_gene: TRBV18; abundance: NA; j_gene: TRBJ1-4; len: 14; d_gene: NA
CDR3nt: TGCGCCAGCAGCCAAGAGGGAGGGGGGGGCTACAATGAGCAGTTCTTC; CDR3aa: CASSQEGGGGYNEQFF; v_gene: TRBV4-3; abundance: NA; j_gene: TRBJ2-1; len: 16; d_gene: NA
CDR3nt: TGCGCCAGCAGCCCGATCCCTCGGGGGGGGAGAACAGATACGCAGTATTTT; CDR3aa: CASSPIPRGGRTDTQYF; v_gene: TRBV4-1; abundance: once; j_gene: TRBJ2-3; len: 17; d_gene: TRBD2
CDR3nt: TGTGCCAGCAGCTTAGCACTAGCGGGGGATACGCAGTATTTT; CDR3aa: CASSLALAGDTQYF; v_gene: TRBV11-3; abundance: once; j_gene: TRBJ2-3; len: 14; d_gene: TRBD2
CDR3nt: TGTGCCACCAGCAGAGAATCTCCTGGAAACACCATATATTTT; CDR3aa: CATSRESPGNTIYF; v_gene: TRBV15; abundance: NA; j_gene: TRBJ1-3; len: 14; d_gene: NA
CDR3nt: TGTGCCAGCAGCTTGGGACCCAGAGGGGGTACGCAGTATTTT; CDR3aa: CASSLGPRGGTQYF; v_gene: TRBV5-5; abundance: few; j_gene: TRBJ2-3; len: 14; d_gene: NA
CDR3nt: TGTGCCAGCAGGAGGGACAGGGGCGGTTCACCCCTCCACTTT; CDR3aa: CASRRDRGGSPLHF; v_gene: TRBV6-6; abundance: NA; j_gene: TRBJ1-6; len: 14; d_gene: TRBD1
CDR3nt: TGTGCCAGCAACCCCTCCAGCGGTCCACGAGATGAGCAGTTCTTC; CDR3aa: CASNPSSGPRDEQFF; v_gene: TRBV6-6; abundance: NA; j_gene: TRBJ2-1; len: 15; d_gene: NA
CDR3nt: TGTGCCAGCAGCTTATTTAGTGGCGAGCAGTACTTC; CDR3aa: CASSLFSGEQYF; v_gene: TRBV7-2; abundance: once; j_gene: TRBJ2-7; len: 12; d_gene: NA
CDR3nt: TGTGCCAGCAGTGATGAGACAGGGGGCTTCCCTGAAGCTTTCTTT; CDR3aa: CASSDETGGFPEAFF; v_gene: TRBV25-1; abundance: NA; j_gene: TRBJ1-1; len: 15; d_gene: TRBD1
CDR3nt: TGTGCCAGCAGTGAATCGGGGGGAAGGGGATACAATGAGCAGTTCTTC; CDR3aa: CASSESGGRGYNEQFF; v_gene: TRBV2; abundance: NA; j_gene: TRBJ2-1; len: 16; d_gene: TRBD2
CDR3nt: TGTGCCAGCAGTTTTGTGGGTTTGGAGACTGAAGCTTTCTTT; CDR3aa: CASSFVGLETEAFF; v_gene: TRBV28; abundance: NA; j_gene: TRBJ1-1; len: 14; d_gene: NA
CDR3nt: TGTGCCAGCAGGACAGGGGAAATTCATGGCTACACCTTC; CDR3aa: CASRTGEIHGYTF; v_gene: TRBV27; abundance: NA; j_gene: TRBJ1-2; len: 13; d_gene: TRBD1
CDR3nt: TGCGCCAGCAGTGGACAGGGGTACACTGAAGCTTTCTTT; CDR3aa: CASSGQGYTEAFF; v_gene: TRBV10-2; abundance: NA; j_gene: TRBJ1-1; len: 13; d_gene: TRBD1
CDR3nt: TGTGCCATCAGTCCCGAACGAACAGGGGGCACTGAAGCTTTCTTT; CDR3aa: CAISPERTGGTEAFF; v_gene: TRBV10-3; abundance: NA; j_gene: TRBJ1-1; len: 15; d_gene: TRBD1
CDR3nt: TGTGCCAGCAGTCCCATACAGGGGAGCAATCAGCCCCAGCATTTT; CDR3aa: CASSPIQGSNQPQHF; v_gene: TRBV27; abundance: NA; j_gene: TRBJ1-5; len: 15; d_gene: TRBD1
CDR3nt: TGTGCCAGCAGCTTCCTCCAGGGGGCGAGCTCAGATACGCAGTATTTT; CDR3aa: CASSFLQGASSDTQYF; v_gene: TRBV5-5; abundance: NA; j_gene: TRBJ2-3; len: 16; d_gene: TRBD1
CDR3nt: TGTGCCACCAGGGGGACAGGGTCTCAGCCCCAGCATTTT; CDR3aa: CATRGTGSQPQHF; v_gene: TRBV24-1; abundance: NA; j_gene: TRBJ1-5; len: 13; d_gene: TRBD1
CDR3nt: TGTGCCAGTATTCCGGGTAGTAACACCGGGGAGCTGTTTTTT; CDR3aa: CASIPGSNTGELFF; v_gene: TRBV19; abundance: NA; j_gene: TRBJ2-2; len: 14; d_gene: NA
CDR3nt: TGCAGTGCTAGTGGTCCTAGCGGGAGTAACACAGATACGCAGTATTTT; CDR3aa: CSASGPSGSNTDTQYF; v_gene: TRBV20-1; abundance: NA; j_gene: TRBJ2-3; len: 16; d_gene: TRBD2
CDR3nt: TGTGCCAGCTCACCGCCGGGACAGGGAAAGCCCTTAACCGAGCAGTACTTC; CDR3aa: CASSPPGQGKPLTEQYF; v_gene: TRBV18; abundance: NA; j_gene: TRBJ2-7; len: 17; d_gene: TRBD1
CDR3nt: TGTGCCAGCAGCTTAGGTGGACGGGGCTATCTTCCCCACGAGCAGTACTTC; CDR3aa: CASSLGGRGYLPHEQYF; v_gene: TRBV7-6; abundance: once; j_gene: TRBJ2-7; len: 17; d_gene: NA
CDR3nt: TGTGCCAGCAGCTCAGAGGGCGGCACTGAAGCTTTCTTT; CDR3aa: CASSSEGGTEAFF; v_gene: TRBV7-9; abundance: NA; j_gene: TRBJ1-1; len: 13; d_gene: NA
CDR3nt: TGTGCCAGCTCACCACTTAACTCTGGACAGGCCTCTGGGGCCAACGTCCTGACTTTC; CDR3aa: CASSPLNSGQASGANVLTF; v_gene: TRBV18; abundance: NA; j_gene: TRBJ2-6; len: 19; d_gene: TRBD1
CDR3nt: TGTGCCACCAGTGATTTTGGGCTCACAGATACGCAGTATTTT; CDR3aa: CATSDFGLTDTQYF; v_gene: TRBV24-1; abundance: once; j_gene: TRBJ2-3; len: 14; d_gene: NA
CDR3nt: TGTGCCAGTGCCGGGACAGGGGATTCTAACTATGGCTACACCTTC; CDR3aa: CASAGTGDSNYGYTF; v_gene: TRBV19; abundance: NA; j_gene: TRBJ1-2; len: 15; d_gene: TRBD1
CDR3nt: TGTGCCAGCAGTCCGAAGTCGGGGGGCGAGCAGTACTTC; CDR3aa: CASSPKSGGEQYF; v_gene: TRBV11-3; abundance: NA; j_gene: TRBJ2-7; len: 13; d_gene: TRBD2
CDR3nt: TGTGCCAGCAGCTTACTAGCGGGGGCCGCTAATGAGCAGTTCTTC; CDR3aa: CASSLLAGAANEQFF; v_gene: TRBV7-2; abundance: NA; j_gene: TRBJ2-1; len: 15; d_gene: TRBD2
CDR3nt: TGTGCCACCAGCATGGCTGTTTATCAGCCCCAGCATTTT; CDR3aa: CATSMAVYQPQHF; v_gene: TRBV15; abundance: NA; j_gene: TRBJ1-5; len: 13; d_gene: NA
CDR3nt: TGTGCCACTAGTGGGCCCGGACTAGCGAGCACAGATACGCAGTATTTT; CDR3aa: CATSGPGLASTDTQYF; v_gene: TRBV28; abundance: once; j_gene: TRBJ2-3; len: 16; d_gene: TRBD2
CDR3nt: TGTGCCAGCAGCTTGGACATCCGTGGCTACACCTTC; CDR3aa: CASSLDIRGYTF; v_gene: TRBV5-6; abundance: few; j_gene: TRBJ1-2; len: 12; d_gene: NA
CDR3nt: TGTGCCAGCAGTCCTCCTGAATGGCAACTGTTTTTT; CDR3aa: CASSPPEWQLFF; v_gene: TRBV28; abundance: once; j_gene: TRBJ1-4; len: 12; d_gene: NA
CDR3nt: TGTGCCAGCAGCGCCGTAGCGGGAGGGAGCACAGATACGCAGTATTTT; CDR3aa: CASSAVAGGSTDTQYF; v_gene: TRBV9; abundance: once; j_gene: TRBJ2-3; len: 16; d_gene: TRBD2
CDR3nt: TGTGCCAGCTCACCGTCGACAGCATCCTCCTACGAGCAGTACTTC; CDR3aa: CASSPSTASSYEQYF; v_gene: TRBV18; abundance: NA; j_gene: TRBJ2-7; len: 15; d_gene: NA
CDR3nt: TGTGCCAGCAGTCCTTCGGGACTAGCGGGAGGGCTAACCTACGAGCAGTACTTC; CDR3aa: CASSPSGLAGGLTYEQYF; v_gene: TRBV27; abundance: NA; j_gene: TRBJ2-7; len: 18; d_gene: TRBD2